The T cell receptor beta chain under discussion was sequenced for a study of cytotoxic CD8 clonotypes in ibrutinib-treated CLL. Data came from immunoSEQ multiplex PCR; TCRdb stores just in-frame clones and leaves some out. The table includes under 30,000 clones, about 75% detected once. With 6 bases removed from V and 1 base from J, the gap between germline ends came to 13 bases. CDR3 size: 15 residues. The germline CDR1 and CDR2 sequences are SGHTA and FQGNSA. This clonotype originated in a human donor with chronic lymphocytic leukemia. The V call is TRBV7-2, the J call TRBJ1-3, with D uncertain. Sequenced material: PBMCs, taken after 36 months of ibrutinib treatment. The CDR3 DNA reads as TGTGCCAGCAGTCCCGCGAGGGTTTCTGGAAACACCATATATTTT. Protein product: CASSPARVSGNTIYF.